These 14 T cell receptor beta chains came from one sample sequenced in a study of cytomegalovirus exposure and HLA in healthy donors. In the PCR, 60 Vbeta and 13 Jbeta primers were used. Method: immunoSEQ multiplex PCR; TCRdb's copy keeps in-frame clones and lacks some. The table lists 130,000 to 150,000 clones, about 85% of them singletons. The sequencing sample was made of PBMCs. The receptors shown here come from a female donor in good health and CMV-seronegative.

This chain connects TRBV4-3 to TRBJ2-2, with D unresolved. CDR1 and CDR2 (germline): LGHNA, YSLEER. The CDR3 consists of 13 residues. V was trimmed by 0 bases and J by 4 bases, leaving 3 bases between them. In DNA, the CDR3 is TGCGCCAGCAGCCAAGAGAGCACCGGGGAGCTGTTTTTT. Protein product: CASSQESTGELFF.

CDR3 sequence reads: CASSRDSSYNEQFF. The CDR3 DNA is TGTGCCAGCAGCCGGGACAGTTCCTACAATGAGCAGTTCTTC. The V gene is TRBV27, the J gene TRBJ2-1, with TRBD1 matching over 7 bases. Germline V lookup: CDR1 MNHEY, CDR2 SMNVEV (reference sequence). J lost 1 base, V lost 6 bases, and 3 bases had no gene match. The CDR3 runs 14 residues.

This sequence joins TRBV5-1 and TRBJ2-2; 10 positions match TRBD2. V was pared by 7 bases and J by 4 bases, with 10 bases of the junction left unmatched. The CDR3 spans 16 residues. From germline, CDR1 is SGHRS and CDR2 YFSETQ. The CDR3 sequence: CASRALAGLSTGELFF. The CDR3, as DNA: TGCGCCAGCCGGGCACTAGCGGGGCTATCCACCGGGGAGCTGTTTTTT.

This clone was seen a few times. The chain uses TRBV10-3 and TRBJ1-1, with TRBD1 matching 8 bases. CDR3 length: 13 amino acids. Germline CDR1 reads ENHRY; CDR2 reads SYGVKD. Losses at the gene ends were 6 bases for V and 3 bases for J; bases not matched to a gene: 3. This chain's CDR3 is CAISETGDTEAFF. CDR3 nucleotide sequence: TGTGCCATCAGCGAGACAGGGGACACTGAAGCTTTCTTT.

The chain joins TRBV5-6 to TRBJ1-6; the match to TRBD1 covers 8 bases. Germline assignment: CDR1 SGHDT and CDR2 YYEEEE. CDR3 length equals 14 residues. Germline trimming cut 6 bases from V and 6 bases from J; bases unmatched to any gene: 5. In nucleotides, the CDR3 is TGTGCCAGCACCCGGACAGGGTTTAATTCACCCCTCCACTTT. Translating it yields CASTRTGFNSPLHF. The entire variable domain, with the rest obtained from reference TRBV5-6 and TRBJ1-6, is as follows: DAGVTQSPTHLIKTRGQQVTLRCSPKSGHDTVSWYQQALGQGPQFIFQYYEEEERQRGNFPDRFSGHQFPNYSSELNVNALLLGDSALYLCASTRTGFNSPLHFGNGTRLTVT.

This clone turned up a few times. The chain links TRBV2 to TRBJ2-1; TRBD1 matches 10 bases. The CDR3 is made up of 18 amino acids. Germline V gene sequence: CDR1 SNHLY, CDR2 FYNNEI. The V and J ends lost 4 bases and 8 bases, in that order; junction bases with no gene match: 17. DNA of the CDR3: TGTGCCAGCAGTGTAGAAGACGGCCGGACAGGGGGGAGGGATGAGCAGTTCTTC. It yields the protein CASSVEDGRTGGRDEQFF.

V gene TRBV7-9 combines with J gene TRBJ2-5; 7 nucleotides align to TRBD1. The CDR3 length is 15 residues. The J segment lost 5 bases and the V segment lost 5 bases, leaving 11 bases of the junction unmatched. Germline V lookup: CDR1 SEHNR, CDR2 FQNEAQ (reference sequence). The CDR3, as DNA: TGTGCCAGCAGCCGCATCCCCACAGGGGTTGAGACCCAGTACTTC. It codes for CASSRIPTGVETQYF.

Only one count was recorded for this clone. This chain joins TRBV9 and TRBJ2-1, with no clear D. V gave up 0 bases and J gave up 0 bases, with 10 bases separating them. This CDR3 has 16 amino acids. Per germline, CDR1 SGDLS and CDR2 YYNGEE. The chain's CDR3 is CASSVETGSSYNEQFF. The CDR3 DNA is TGTGCCAGCAGCGTAGAAACGGGTAGCTCCTACAATGAGCAGTTCTTC. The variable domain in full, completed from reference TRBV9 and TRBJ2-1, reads DSGVTQTPKHLITATGQRVTLRCSPRSGDLSVYWYQQSLDQGLQFLIQYYNGEERAKGNILERFSAQQFPDLHSELNLSSLELGDSALYFCASSVETGSSYNEQFFGPGTRLTVL.

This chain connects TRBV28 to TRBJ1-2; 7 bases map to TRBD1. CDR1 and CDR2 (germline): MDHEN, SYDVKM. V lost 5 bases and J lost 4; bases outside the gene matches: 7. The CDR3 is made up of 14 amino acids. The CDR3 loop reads CASSPRDRSYGYTF. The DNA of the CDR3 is TGTGCCAGCAGTCCCCGGGACAGATCCTATGGCTACACCTTC.

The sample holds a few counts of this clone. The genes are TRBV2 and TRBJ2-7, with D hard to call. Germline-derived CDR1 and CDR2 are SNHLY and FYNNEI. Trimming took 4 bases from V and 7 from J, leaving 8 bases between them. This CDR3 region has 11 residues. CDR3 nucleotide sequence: TGTGCCAGCAGTGCACAAAGAGAGCAGTACTTC. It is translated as CASSAQREQYF.

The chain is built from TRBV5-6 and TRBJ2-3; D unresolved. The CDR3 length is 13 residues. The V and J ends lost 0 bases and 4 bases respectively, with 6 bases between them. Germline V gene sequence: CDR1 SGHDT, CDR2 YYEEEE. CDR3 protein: CASSLATPDTQYF. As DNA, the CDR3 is TGTGCCAGCAGCTTGGCAACTCCAGATACGCAGTATTTT. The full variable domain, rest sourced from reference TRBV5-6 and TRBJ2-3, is DAGVTQSPTHLIKTRGQQVTLRCSPKSGHDTVSWYQQALGQGPQFIFQYYEEEERQRGNFPDRFSGHQFPNYSSELNVNALLLGDSALYLCASSLATPDTQYFGPGTRLTVL.

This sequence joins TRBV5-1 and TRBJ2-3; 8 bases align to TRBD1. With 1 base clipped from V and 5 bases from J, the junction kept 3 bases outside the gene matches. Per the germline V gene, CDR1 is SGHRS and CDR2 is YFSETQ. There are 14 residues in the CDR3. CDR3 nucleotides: TGCGCCAGCAGCTTGAAACAGGGGGGAGATACGCAGTATTTT. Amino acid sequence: CASSLKQGGDTQYF. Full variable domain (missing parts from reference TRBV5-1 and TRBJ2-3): KAGVTQTPRYLIKTRGQQVTLSCSPISGHRSVSWYQQTPGQGLQFLFEYFSETQRNKGNFPGRFSGRQFSNSRSEMNVSTLELGDSALYLCASSLKQGGDTQYFGPGTRLTVL.

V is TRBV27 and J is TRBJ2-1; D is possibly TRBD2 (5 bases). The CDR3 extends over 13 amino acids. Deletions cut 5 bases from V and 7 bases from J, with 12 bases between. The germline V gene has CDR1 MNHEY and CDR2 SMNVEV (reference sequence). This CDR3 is CASSVTRVNEQFF. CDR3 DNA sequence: TGTGCCAGCAGTGTAACGAGGGTAAATGAGCAGTTCTTC.

The CDR3, as DNA: TGTGCCAGCAGCCGGAACAGGGGTAATGAGCAGTTCTTC. Amino acid sequence: CASSRNRGNEQFF. The chain joins TRBV27 to TRBJ2-1; TRBD1 matches 7 bases. V lost 6 bases and J lost 7; bases outside the gene matches: 6. Germline CDR1 MNHEY, CDR2 SMNVEV (reference sequence). CDR3 length: 13 residues.